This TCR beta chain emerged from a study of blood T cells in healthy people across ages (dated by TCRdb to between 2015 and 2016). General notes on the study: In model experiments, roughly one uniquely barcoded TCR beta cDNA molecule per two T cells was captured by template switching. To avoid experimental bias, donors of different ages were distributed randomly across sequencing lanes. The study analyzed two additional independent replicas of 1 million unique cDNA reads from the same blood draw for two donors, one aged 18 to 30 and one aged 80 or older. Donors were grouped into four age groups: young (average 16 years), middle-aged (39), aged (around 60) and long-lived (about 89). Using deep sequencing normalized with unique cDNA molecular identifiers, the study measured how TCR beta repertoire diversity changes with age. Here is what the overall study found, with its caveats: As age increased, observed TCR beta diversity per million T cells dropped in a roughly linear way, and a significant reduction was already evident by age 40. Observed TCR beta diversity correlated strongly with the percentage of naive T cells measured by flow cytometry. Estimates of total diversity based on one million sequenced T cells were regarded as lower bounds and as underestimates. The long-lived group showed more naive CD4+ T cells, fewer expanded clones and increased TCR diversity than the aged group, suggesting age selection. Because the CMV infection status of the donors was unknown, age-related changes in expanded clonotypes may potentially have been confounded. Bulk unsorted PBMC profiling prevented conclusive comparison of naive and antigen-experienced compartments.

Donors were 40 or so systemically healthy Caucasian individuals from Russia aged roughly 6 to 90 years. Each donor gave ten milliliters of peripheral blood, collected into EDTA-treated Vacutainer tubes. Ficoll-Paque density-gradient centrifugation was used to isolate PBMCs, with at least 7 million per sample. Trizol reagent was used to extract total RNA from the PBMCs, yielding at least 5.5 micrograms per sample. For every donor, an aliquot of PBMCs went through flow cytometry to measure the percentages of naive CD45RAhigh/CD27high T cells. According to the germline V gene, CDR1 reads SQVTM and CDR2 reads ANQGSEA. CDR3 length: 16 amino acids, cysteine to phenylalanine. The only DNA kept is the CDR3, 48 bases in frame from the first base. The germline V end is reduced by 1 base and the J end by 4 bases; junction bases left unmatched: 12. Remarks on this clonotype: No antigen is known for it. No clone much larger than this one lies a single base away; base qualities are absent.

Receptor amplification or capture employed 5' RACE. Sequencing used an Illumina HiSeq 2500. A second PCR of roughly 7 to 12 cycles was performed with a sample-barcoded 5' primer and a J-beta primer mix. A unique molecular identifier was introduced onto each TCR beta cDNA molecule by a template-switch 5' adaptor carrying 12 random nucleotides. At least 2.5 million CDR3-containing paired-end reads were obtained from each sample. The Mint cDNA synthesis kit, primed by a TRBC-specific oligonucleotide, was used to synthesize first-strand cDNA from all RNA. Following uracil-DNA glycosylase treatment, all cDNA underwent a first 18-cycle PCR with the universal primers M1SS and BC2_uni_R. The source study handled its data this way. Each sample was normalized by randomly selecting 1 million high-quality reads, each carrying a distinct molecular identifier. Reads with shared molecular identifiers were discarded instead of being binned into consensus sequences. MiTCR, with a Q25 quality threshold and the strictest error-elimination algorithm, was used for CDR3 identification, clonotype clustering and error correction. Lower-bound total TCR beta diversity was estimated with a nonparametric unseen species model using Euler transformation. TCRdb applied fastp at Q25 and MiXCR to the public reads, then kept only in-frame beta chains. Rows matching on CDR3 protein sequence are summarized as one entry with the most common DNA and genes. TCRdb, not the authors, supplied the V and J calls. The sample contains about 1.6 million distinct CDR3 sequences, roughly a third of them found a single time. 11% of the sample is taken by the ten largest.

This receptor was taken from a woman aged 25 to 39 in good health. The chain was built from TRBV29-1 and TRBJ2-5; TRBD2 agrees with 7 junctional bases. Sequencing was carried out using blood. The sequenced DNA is TGCAGCGTTGAAGGGATCCCGACTAGCAGCGGAGAGACCCAGTACTTC. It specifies CSVEGIPTSSGETQYF.